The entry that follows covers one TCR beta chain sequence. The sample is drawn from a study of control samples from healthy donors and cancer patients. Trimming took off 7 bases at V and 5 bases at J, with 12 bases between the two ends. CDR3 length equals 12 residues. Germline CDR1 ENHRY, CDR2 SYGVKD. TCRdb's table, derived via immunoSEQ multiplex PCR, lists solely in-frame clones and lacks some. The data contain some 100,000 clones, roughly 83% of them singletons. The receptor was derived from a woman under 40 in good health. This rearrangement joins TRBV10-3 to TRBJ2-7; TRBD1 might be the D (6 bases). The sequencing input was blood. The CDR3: CAIKAGDNEQYF. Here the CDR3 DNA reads TGTGCCATCAAGGCAGGGGACAACGAGCAGTACTTC.